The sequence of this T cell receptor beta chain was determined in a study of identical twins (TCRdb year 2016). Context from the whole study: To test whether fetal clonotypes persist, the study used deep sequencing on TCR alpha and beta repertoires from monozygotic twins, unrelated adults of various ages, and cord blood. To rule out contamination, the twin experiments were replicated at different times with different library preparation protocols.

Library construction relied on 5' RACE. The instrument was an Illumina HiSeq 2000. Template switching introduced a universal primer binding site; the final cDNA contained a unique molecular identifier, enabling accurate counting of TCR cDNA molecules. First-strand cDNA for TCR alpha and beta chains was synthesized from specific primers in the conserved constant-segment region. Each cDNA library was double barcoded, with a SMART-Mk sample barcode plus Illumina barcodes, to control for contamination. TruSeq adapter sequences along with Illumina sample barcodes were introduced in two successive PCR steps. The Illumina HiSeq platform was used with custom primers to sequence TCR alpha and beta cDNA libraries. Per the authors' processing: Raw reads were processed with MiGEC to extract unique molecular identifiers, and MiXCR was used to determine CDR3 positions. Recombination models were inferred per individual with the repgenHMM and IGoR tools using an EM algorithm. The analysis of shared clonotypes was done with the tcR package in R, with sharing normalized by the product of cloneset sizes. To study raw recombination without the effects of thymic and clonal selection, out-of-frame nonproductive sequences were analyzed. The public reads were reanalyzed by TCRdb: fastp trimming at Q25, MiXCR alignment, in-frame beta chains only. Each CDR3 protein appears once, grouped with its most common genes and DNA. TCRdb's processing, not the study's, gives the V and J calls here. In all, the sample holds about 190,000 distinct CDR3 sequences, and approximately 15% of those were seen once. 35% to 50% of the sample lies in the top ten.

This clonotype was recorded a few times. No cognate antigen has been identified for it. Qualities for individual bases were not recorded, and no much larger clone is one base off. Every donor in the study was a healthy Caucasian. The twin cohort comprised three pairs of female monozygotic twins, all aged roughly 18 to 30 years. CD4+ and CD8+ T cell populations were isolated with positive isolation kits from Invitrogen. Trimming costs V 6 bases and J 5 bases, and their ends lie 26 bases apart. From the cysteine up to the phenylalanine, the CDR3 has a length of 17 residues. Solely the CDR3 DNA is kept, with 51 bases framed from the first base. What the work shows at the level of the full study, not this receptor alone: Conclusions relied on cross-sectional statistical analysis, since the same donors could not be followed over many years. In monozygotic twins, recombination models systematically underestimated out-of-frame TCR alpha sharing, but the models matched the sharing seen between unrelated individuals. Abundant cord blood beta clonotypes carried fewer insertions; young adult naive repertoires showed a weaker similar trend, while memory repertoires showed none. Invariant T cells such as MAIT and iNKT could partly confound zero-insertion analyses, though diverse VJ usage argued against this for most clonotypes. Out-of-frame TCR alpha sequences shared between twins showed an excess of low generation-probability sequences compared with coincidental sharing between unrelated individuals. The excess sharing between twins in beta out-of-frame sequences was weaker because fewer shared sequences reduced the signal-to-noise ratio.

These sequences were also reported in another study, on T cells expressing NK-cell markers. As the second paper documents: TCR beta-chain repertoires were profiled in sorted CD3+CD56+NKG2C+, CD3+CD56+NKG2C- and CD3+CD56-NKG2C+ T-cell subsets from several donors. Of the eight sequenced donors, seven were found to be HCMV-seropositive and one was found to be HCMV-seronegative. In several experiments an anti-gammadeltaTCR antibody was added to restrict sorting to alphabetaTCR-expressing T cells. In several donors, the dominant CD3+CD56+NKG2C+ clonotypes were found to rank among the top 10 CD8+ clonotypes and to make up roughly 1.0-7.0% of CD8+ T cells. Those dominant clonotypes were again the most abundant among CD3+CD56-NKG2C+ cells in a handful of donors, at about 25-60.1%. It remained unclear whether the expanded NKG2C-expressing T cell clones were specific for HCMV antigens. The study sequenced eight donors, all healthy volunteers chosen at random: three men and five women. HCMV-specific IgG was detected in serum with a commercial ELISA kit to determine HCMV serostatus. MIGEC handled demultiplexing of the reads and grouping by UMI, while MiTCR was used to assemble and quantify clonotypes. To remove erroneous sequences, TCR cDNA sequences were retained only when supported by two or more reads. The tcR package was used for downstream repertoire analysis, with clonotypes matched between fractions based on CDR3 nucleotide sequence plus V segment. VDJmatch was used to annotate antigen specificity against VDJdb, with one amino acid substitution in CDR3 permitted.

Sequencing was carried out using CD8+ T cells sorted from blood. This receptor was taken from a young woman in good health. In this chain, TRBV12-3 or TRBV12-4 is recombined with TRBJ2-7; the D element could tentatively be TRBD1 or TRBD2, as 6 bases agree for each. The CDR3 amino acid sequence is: CASSPDIGGAWENEQYF. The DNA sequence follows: TGTGCCAGCAGCCCGGATATCGGGGGCGCTTGGGAAAACGAGCAGTACTTC.